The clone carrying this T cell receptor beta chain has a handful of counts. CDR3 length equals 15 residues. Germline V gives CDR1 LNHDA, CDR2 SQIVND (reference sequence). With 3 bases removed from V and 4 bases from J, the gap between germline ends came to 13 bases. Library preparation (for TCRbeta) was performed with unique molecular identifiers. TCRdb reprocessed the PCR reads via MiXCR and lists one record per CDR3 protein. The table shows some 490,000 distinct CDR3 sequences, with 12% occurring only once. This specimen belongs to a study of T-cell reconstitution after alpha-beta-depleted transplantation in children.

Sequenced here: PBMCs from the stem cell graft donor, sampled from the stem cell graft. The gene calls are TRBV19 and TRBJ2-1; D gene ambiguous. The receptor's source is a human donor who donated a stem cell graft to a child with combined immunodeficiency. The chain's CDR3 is CASSIRVAGYNEQFF. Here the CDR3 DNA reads TGTGCCAGTAGTATTAGGGTGGCCGGATACAATGAGCAGTTCTTC.